This TCR beta chain was recorded in a study of shared clonotypes between healthy human individuals. Study conclusions and caveats: Rarefaction curves obtained for sorted subsets showed sequencing incomplete despite large depth.

Of note for this clone: Its matching antigen is unknown. This specimen includes other DNA sequences encoding the same CDR3.

About 30,000 T cell genomes (around 200 ng DNA) went into each sorted-subset replicate. The assay was immunoSEQ multiplex PCR, and TCRdb's table has in-frame clones only and misses some. The table includes under 2,500,000 clones, 90% to 96% detected once. This TCR derives from a man aged 18 to 29 in good health. Material for sequencing was naive CD4+ T cells sorted from blood. Subset described: CD45RA+ positively selected.

The chain's CDR3 is CASSPRTGEYEQYF. The CDR3 DNA sequence: TGTGCCAGCTCACCGCGGACAGGGGAATACGAGCAGTACTTC. The J gene is TRBJ2-7, the V gene TRBV18; 9 nucleotides line up with TRBD1. Germline CDR1 is KGHSH and CDR2 is LQKENI. The ends lost 3 bases at V and 4 bases at J; junction bases unmatched: 4. CDR3 length equals 14 residues.